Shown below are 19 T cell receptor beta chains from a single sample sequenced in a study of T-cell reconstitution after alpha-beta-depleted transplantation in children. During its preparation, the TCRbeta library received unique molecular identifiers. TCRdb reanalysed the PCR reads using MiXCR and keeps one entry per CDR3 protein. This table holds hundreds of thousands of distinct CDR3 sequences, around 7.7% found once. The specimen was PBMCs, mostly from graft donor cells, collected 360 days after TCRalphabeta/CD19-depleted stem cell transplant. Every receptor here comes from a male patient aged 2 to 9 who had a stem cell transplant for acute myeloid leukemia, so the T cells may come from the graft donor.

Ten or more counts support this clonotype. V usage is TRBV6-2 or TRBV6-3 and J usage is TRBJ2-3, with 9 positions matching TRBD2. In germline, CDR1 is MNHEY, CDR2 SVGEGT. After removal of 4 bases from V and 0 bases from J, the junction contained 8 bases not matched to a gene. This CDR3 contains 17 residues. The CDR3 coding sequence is TGTGCCAGCAGTTCCTCGACTAGCGGAGCTAGCACAGATACGCAGTATTTT. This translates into CASSSSTSGASTDTQYF.

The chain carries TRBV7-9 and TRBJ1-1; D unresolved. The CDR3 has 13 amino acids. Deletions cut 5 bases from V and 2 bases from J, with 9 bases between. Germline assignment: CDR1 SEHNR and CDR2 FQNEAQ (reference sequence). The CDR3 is CASSRQPNTEAFF. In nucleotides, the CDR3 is TGTGCCAGCAGCCGACAACCCAACACTGAAGCTTTCTTT.

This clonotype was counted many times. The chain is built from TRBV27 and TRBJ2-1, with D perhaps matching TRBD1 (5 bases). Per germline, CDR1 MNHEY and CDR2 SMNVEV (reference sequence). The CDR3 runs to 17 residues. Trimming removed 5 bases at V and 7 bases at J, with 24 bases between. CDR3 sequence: CASSPTLTEVAGNEQFF. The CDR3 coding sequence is TGTGCCAGCAGTCCCACTTTGACAGAAGTGGCTGGGAATGAGCAGTTCTTC.

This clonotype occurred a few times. The CDR3 sequence: CASSQDRLAEYNEQFF. CDR3 nucleotide sequence: TGTGCCAGCAGCCAAGATCGACTAGCGGAGTACAATGAGCAGTTCTTC. V usage is TRBV14 and J usage is TRBJ2-1; 9 bases are a match to TRBD2. With V trimmed by 0 bases and J by 4 bases, 4 bases remained unmatched. This CDR3 comprises 16 residues. The V gene's germline CDR1 is SGHDN and CDR2 FVKESK. Full variable domain (rest looked up from reference TRBV14 and TRBJ2-1): EAGVTQFPSHSVIEKGQTVTLRCDPISGHDNLYWYRRVMGKEIKFLLHFVKESKQDESGMPNNRFLAERTGGTYSTLKVQPAELEDSGVYFCASSQDRLAEYNEQFFGPGTRLTVL.

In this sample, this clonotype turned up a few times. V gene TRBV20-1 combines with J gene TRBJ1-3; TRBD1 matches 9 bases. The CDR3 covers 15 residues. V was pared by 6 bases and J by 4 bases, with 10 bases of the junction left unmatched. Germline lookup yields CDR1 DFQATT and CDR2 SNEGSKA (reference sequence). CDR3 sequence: CSALTGTGTGNTIYF. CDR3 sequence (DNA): TGCAGTGCCCTTACCGGGACAGGGACAGGAAACACCATATATTTT.

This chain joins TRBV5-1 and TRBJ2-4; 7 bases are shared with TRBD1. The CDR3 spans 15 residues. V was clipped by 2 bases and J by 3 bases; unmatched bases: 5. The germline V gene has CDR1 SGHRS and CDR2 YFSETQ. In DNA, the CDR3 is TGCGCCAGCAGCTTTAGGGCAGGGGGCAAAAACATTCAGTACTTC. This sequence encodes CASSFRAGGKNIQYF.

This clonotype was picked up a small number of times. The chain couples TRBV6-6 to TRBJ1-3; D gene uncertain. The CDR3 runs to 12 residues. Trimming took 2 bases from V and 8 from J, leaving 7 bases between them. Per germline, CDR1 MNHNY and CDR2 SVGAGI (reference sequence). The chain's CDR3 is CASSYQWDTIYF. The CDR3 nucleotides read TGTGCCAGCAGTTACCAATGGGACACCATATATTTT.

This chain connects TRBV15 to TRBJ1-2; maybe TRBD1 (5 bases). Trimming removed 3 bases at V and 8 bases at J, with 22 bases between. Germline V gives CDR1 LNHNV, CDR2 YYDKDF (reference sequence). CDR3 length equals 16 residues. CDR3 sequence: CATSSAPPPGNGGYTF. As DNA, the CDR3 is TGTGCCACCAGCAGCGCTCCTCCCCCAGGGAATGGCGGCTACACCTTC.

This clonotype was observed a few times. This CDR3 is CASSPCGRACEQYF. As DNA, the CDR3 is TGTGCCAGCTCACCGTGCGGGAGGGCCTGTGAGCAGTACTTC. The rearrangement uses TRBV18 and TRBJ2-7; 9 positions agree with TRBD2. CDR1 and CDR2 (germline): KGHSH, LQKENI. The CDR3 totals 14 residues. The junction had 7 bases not matched to a gene; V was cut back by 3 bases and J by 7 bases.

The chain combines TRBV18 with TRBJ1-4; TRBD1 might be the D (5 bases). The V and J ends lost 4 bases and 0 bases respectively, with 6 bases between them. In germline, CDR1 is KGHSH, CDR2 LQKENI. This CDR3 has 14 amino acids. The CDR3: CASSQTATNEKLFF. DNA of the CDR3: TGTGCCAGCTCACAGACAGCAACTAATGAAAAACTGTTTTTT.

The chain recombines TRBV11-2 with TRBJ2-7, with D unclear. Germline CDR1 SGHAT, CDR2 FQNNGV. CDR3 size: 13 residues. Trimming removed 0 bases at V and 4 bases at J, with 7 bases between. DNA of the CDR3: TGTGCCAGCAGCTTAGATGCGAAGTACGAGCAGTACGTC. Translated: CASSLDAKYEQYV.

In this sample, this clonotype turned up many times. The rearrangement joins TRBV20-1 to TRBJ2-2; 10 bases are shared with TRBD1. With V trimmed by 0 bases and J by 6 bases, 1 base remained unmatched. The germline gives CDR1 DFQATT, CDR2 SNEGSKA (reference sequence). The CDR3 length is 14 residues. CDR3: CSAREGTGAGELFF. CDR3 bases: TGCAGTGCTAGAGAAGGGACAGGGGCCGGGGAGCTGTTTTTT.

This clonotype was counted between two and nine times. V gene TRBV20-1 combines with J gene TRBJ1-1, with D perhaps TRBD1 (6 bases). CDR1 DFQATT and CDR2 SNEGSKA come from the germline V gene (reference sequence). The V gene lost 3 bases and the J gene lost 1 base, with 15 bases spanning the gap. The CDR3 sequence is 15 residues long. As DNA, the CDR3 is TGCAGTGCTAGCCTCCTTCCGACAGGGAACACTGAAGCTTTCTTT. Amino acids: CSASLLPTGNTEAFF.

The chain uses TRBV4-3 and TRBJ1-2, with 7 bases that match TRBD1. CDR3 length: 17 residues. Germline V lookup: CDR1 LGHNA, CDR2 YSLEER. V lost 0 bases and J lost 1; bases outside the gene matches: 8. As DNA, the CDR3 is TGCGCCAGCAGCCAAGATTGGAGGACAGGTCTTAACTATGGCTACACCTTC. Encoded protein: CASSQDWRTGLNYGYTF.

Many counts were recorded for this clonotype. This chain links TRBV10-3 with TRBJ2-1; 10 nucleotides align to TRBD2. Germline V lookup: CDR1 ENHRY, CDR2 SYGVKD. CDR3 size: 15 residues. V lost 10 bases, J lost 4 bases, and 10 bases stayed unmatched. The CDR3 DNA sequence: TGTGCCACGGGGATTACTAGCGGGGCTTACAATGAGCAGTTCTTC. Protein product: CATGITSGAYNEQFF.

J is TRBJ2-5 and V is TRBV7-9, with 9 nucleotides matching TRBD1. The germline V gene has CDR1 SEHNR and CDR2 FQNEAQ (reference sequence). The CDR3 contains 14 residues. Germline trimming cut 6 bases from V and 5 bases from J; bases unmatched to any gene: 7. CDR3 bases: TGTGCCAGCAGTTACAGGGGGCCGTGGGAGACCCAGTACTTC. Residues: CASSYRGPWETQYF.

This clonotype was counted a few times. CDR3: CSAYSRATNEKLFF. In DNA, the CDR3 is TGCAGTGCTTATTCGAGGGCAACTAATGAAAAACTGTTTTTT. The chain recombines TRBV20-1 with TRBJ1-4, with D hard to call. The CDR3 has 14 residues. The V gene's germline CDR1 is DFQATT and CDR2 SNEGSKA (reference sequence). The V end lost 5 bases, the J end lost 0 bases, and 10 bases lay between the germline ends.

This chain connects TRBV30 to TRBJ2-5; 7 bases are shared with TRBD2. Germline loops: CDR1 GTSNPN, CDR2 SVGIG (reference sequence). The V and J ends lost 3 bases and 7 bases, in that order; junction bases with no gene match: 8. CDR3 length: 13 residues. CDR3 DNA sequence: TGTGCCTGGAGCGGGACGCCGGGGGGGACCCAGTACTTC. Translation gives CAWSGTPGGTQYF.

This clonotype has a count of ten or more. This chain's CDR3 is CASSKLWDREQYF. The DNA for the CDR3 is TGTGCCAGCAGCAAATTGTGGGACCGCGAGCAGTACTTC. The chain joins TRBV21-1 to TRBJ2-7; TRBD1, the D gene given by the table, was not confirmed from the DNA. TRBV21-1 is labeled a pseudogene. The CDR3 contains 13 residues.